These 23 T cell receptor beta chains were all obtained from the same sample, sequenced in a study of T cell changes during pregnancy in multiple sclerosis. Libraries were prepared by immunoSEQ multiplex PCR; TCRdb keeps only in-frame clonotypes and omits some of them. The sample carries 55,000 to 80,000 clones, almost 90% recorded once. This sample comprised peripheral blood, obtained after pregnancy. Source of these receptors: a female donor in good health, enrolled as a control in a pregnancy study.

This clone was counted between two and nine times. V and J are TRBV5-4 and TRBJ1-6, with unresolved D. Germline CDR1 reads SGHNT; CDR2 reads YYREEE (reference sequence). With 2 bases removed from V and 7 bases from J, the gap between germline ends came to 7 bases. This CDR3 spans 13 amino acids. This CDR3 is CASSFGANSPLHF. The DNA for the CDR3 is TGTGCCAGCAGCTTTGGAGCAAATTCACCCCTCCACTTT. The full variable domain, in which reference TRBV5-4 and TRBJ1-6 provide the parts outside the CDR3, is ETGVTQSPTHLIKTRGQQVTLRCSSQSGHNTVSWYQQALGQGPQFIFQYYREEENGRGNFPPRFSGLQFPNYSSELNVNALELDDSALYLCASSFGANSPLHFGNGTRLTVT.

The chain is built from TRBV5-8 and TRBJ1-4; D remains ambiguous. The germline V gene encodes CDR1 SGHTS and CDR2 YDEGEE. Trimming cost V 8 bases and J 0 bases, with 17 bases left between them. CDR3 length equals 16 residues. The CDR3 is CASSLGVLATNEKLFF. CDR3 bases: TGTGCCAGTTCGCTCGGGGTCCTTGCAACTAATGAAAAACTGTTTTTT.

This clone was detected only once. The chain recombines TRBV7-2 with TRBJ2-5; TRBD2 aligns across 8 bases. TRBJ2-7 matches the DNA end more closely, so the J call is doubtful. From germline, CDR1 is SGHTA and CDR2 FQGNSA. This CDR3 is built from 12 residues. The CDR3 is CASSRTSREQYF. CDR3 in DNA: TGTGCCAGCAGCAGGACTAGCCGCGAGCAGTACTTC.

The V call is TRBV19, the J call TRBJ2-2, with a tentative D call TRBD2 (7 bases). This CDR3 has 15 residues. Trimming pared 4 bases from V and 4 bases from J, leaving 13 bases between. Germline lookup yields CDR1 LNHDA and CDR2 SQIVND (reference sequence). The CDR3: CASSSRGGLTGELFF. The CDR3 coding sequence is TGTGCCAGTAGTAGCCGCGGGGGCCTCACCGGGGAGCTGTTTTTT. Together with reference TRBV19 and TRBJ2-2, the CDR3 gives the full variable domain: DGGITQSPKYLFRKEGQNVTLSCEQNLNHDAMYWYRQDPGQGLRLIYYSQIVNDFQKGDIAEGYSVSREKKESFPLTVTSAQKNPTAFYLCASSSRGGLTGELFFGEGSRLTVL.

The CDR3 region has the DNA TGTGCCAGCAGCACACGACAGCCTTCCCACTATGGCTACACCTTC. Translating it yields CASSTRQPSHYGYTF. The chain joins TRBV5-6 to TRBJ1-2; weak D call: TRBD1 (5 bases). V lost 4 bases, J lost 3 bases, and 16 bases lay in between. There are 15 residues in the CDR3. Germline CDR1 SGHDT, CDR2 YYEEEE.

The chain couples TRBV25-1 to TRBJ1-1; TRBD1 aligns across 9 bases. The CDR3 spans 16 residues. With V trimmed by 7 bases and J by 1 base, 10 bases remained unmatched. Per germline, CDR1 MGHDK and CDR2 SYGVNS. The DNA for the CDR3 is TGTGCCAGCACCTACGGACAGGGGATCGAGAACACTGAAGCTTTCTTT. Its translation is CASTYGQGIENTEAFF.

This chain connects TRBV6-4 to TRBJ1-5; TRBD1 agrees at 11 bases. This CDR3 has 17 amino acids. The V gene's germline CDR1 is MRHNA and CDR2 SNTAGT. Unmatched junction bases numbered 11, after V lost 8 bases and J lost 2 bases. CDR3: CASRGQGARICNQPQHF. Here the CDR3 DNA reads TGTGCCAGCCGTGGACAGGGGGCACGTATTTGCAATCAGCCCCAGCATTTT.

J is TRBJ2-2 and V is TRBV5-1, with TRBD2 matching over 8 bases. CDR1 is SGHRS, CDR2 YFSETQ, per germline. J gave up 1 base and V 4 bases, and 9 bases lay outside the gene matches. The CDR3 is 17 residues long. The CDR3 reads CASSEGGLAGNTGELFF. CDR3 nucleotides: TGCGCCAGCAGCGAGGGTGGGCTAGCGGGGAACACCGGGGAGCTGTTTTTT.

The chain uses TRBV15 and TRBJ2-7; a possible D gene is TRBD1 (6 bases). The CDR3 is 17 amino acids. The germline V gene has CDR1 LNHNV and CDR2 YYDKDF (reference sequence). Trimming left V 5 bases short and J 3 bases short, with 23 bases between. The CDR3 DNA follows: TGTGCCACCAGCCGCCCCTATAGAAAGGGGGAAAACTACGAGCAGTACTTC. It is translated as CATSRPYRKGENYEQYF.

The rearrangement uses TRBV30 and TRBJ2-5, with no clear D. Trimming took off 4 bases at V and 2 bases at J, with 11 bases between the two ends. The CDR3 extends over 13 amino acids. Germline-derived CDR1 and CDR2 are GTSNPN and SVGIG (reference sequence). This CDR3 reads CAWNRHLQETQYF. The DNA for the CDR3 is TGTGCCTGGAATCGACATCTTCAAGAGACCCAGTACTTC.

The rearrangement uses TRBV28 and TRBJ2-4; 7 bases line up with TRBD1. The trim removed 2 bases at V and 5 bases at J, leaving 6 bases unmatched. The CDR3 is made up of 15 amino acids. Germline V gene lookup returns CDR1 MDHEN and CDR2 SYDVKM. CDR3 amino acids: CASSLVEGAENIQYF. The CDR3, as DNA: TGTGCCAGCAGTTTAGTAGAGGGGGCGGAAAACATTCAGTACTTC.

The gene calls are TRBV15 and TRBJ1-1; D is unclear. Trimming left V 3 bases short and J 1 base short, with 15 bases between. Germline V CDR1 and CDR2: LNHNV, YYDKDF (reference sequence). The CDR3 consists of 16 residues. The CDR3 DNA is TGTGCCACCAGCAGGGATCTGCGAGGAGGGAACACTGAAGCTTTCTTT. Residues: CATSRDLRGGNTEAFF.

The chain couples TRBV27 to TRBJ2-5, with 13 positions matching TRBD2. Germline V gene data show CDR1 as MNHEY and CDR2 as SMNVEV (reference sequence). The CDR3 contains 16 residues. The V segment lost 5 bases and the J segment 4 bases; nucleotides outside the gene matches: 7. CDR3 bases: TGTGCCAGCAGTCGGCGGACTAGCGGGAGATTAGAGACCCAGTACTTC. Translation gives CASSRRTSGRLETQYF.

This chain connects TRBV4-2 to TRBJ2-1, with unresolved D. Trimming took 1 base from V and 0 from J, leaving 7 bases between them. Germline lookup yields CDR1 LGHNA and CDR2 YNFKEQ. This CDR3 spans 15 amino acids. CDR3 loop: CASSQVGVSYNEQFF. In DNA form, the CDR3 reads TGTGCCAGCAGCCAAGTCGGTGTCTCCTACAATGAGCAGTTCTTC.

The V gene is TRBV19, the J gene TRBJ1-1; D gene unclear. Trimming took off 2 bases at V and 5 bases at J, with 12 bases between the two ends. This CDR3 is built from 14 residues. Germline V gives CDR1 LNHDA, CDR2 SQIVND (reference sequence). CDR3 loop: CASSIRLGQTEAFF. The CDR3 coding sequence is TGTGCCAGTAGTATACGCCTTGGGCAGACTGAAGCTTTCTTT.

This sequence joins TRBV6-6 and TRBJ2-5; possible D gene TRBD1, 6 bases. V gave up 5 bases and J gave up 5 bases, with 15 bases separating them. The CDR3 runs to 14 residues. CDR1 is MNHNY, CDR2 SVGAGI, per germline (reference sequence). This CDR3 is CASSKQGIRETQYF. Here the CDR3 DNA reads TGTGCCAGCAGTAAACAGGGTATCCGGGAGACCCAGTACTTC.

This chain uses TRBV5-6 with TRBJ2-2; 10 bases line up with TRBD2. This CDR3 region has 17 residues. CDR1 and CDR2 (germline): SGHDT, YYEEEE. J lost 3 bases, V lost 3 bases, and 8 bases had no gene match. Written as DNA, the CDR3 is TGTGCCAGCAGCTCGTATCTAGCGGGAGAGTACACCGGGGAGCTGTTTTTT. Residues: CASSSYLAGEYTGELFF.

This rearrangement joins TRBV2 to TRBJ1-5, with D possibly TRBD1 on 5 matching bases. The CDR3 totals 15 residues. With 5 bases removed from V and 4 bases from J, the gap between germline ends came to 15 bases. The germline CDR1 and CDR2 sequences are SNHLY and FYNNEI. The CDR3: CASSPETGENQPQHF. CDR3 bases: TGTGCCAGCAGTCCAGAAACAGGAGAAAATCAGCCCCAGCATTTT. The entire variable domain, with the rest obtained from reference TRBV2 and TRBJ1-5, is as follows: EPEVTQTPSHQVTQMGQEVILRCVPISNHLYFYWYRQILGQKVEFLVSFYNNEISEKSEIFDDQFSVERPDGSNFTLKIRSTKLEDSAMYFCASSPETGENQPQHFGDGTRLSIL.

The genes are TRBV19 and TRBJ2-1; 9 bases match TRBD1. The V gene's germline CDR1 is LNHDA and CDR2 SQIVND (reference sequence). This CDR3 is 15 amino acids long. V dropped 7 bases and J dropped 3; count of bases not matched to a gene: 7. The CDR3 nucleotides are TGTGCCAGTAAACCGGACAGGGGATTCTACAATGAGCAGTTCTTC. Its protein product is CASKPDRGFYNEQFF.

The chain is built from TRBV5-1 and TRBJ2-3; tentatively, D is TRBD2 (7 bases). The CDR3 covers 17 residues. Trimming stripped 3 bases from V and 6 bases from J, with 23 bases between. Germline CDR1 SGHRS, CDR2 YFSETQ. In nucleotides, the CDR3 is TGCGCCAGCAGCTCCCCGGCCGAGGGGGGGTCAGGGGATACGCAGTATTTT. It is translated as CASSSPAEGGSGDTQYF.

The chain combines TRBV13 with TRBJ2-1; D may be TRBD2 (6 bases). In germline, CDR1 is PRHDT, CDR2 FYEKMQ (reference sequence). With 5 bases removed from V and 7 bases from J, the gap between germline ends came to 15 bases. The CDR3 loop spans 14 amino acids. CDR3 in amino acids: CASSLSGGANEQFF. CDR3 DNA: TGTGCCAGCAGCCTAAGCGGCGGGGCGAATGAGCAGTTCTTC.

The chain recombines TRBV10-3 with TRBJ1-2, with D possibly being TRBD1 (5 bases). CDR1 is ENHRY, CDR2 SYGVKD, per germline. The CDR3 is made up of 13 amino acids. Deletions cut 3 bases from V and 6 bases from J, with 11 bases between. CDR3 residues: CAISETGRDGYTF. CDR3 in DNA: TGTGCCATCAGTGAAACAGGCCGCGATGGCTACACCTTC.

This clone has only one observation. The chain recombines TRBV15 with TRBJ2-3; D unresolved. The germline V gene has CDR1 LNHNV and CDR2 YYDKDF (reference sequence). Trimming took off 3 bases at V and 7 bases at J, with 5 bases between the two ends. This CDR3 is 11 amino acids long. The CDR3 bases are TGTGCCACCAGCAGTCTTTATACGCAGTATTTT. This codes for CATSSLYTQYF.